The source of this T cell receptor beta chain is a study of blood T cell repertoires in COVID-19. Across the study: Samples of COVID-19 (acute and convalescent) were obtained from the United States, Italy and Spain. Sample material is recorded as cDNA or gDNA derived from T cells, B-cell-depleted T cells, or PBMCs.

In the authors' workflow: Amplifying reference gene primers gave estimates of nucleated cell counts. The assay was immunoSEQ multiplex PCR, and TCRdb's table has in-frame clones only and misses some. The V and J calls and clone size are taken from that table; D and trimming were inferred from the DNA. The data hold approximately 50,000 clones, with about 88% observed a single time. The source material was peripheral blood. The source is a man in his sixties or seventies with active COVID-19.

CDR3 residues: CASSLPGQIYEQYF. In DNA form, the CDR3 reads TGTGCCAGCAGCCTTCCGGGACAGATCTACGAGCAGTACTTC. The chain couples TRBV3-1 (or the pseudogene TRBV3-2) to TRBJ2-7, with 7 bases that match TRBD1. The CDR3 length is 14 residues. J lost 3 bases, V lost 4 bases, and 6 bases had no gene match. The V gene's germline CDR1 is LGHDT and CDR2 YNNKEL (reference sequence).